The source of this T cell receptor beta chain is a study of blood T cell repertoires in COVID-19. About the research overall: T cells, B-cell-depleted T cells, or PBMCs provided the cDNA or gDNA that served as material.

Measured with immunoSEQ multiplex PCR; TCRdb has only the in-frame clones, and not every one. The table has about 170,000 clones, approximately 84% seen once. Sample: peripheral blood. The receptor was derived from a man aged 40-55 years who had recovered from COVID-19.

The CDR3 coding sequence is TGTGCCAGTAGCAATCTAGCGGGAGGCTACGAGCAGTACTTC. This translates into CASSNLAGGYEQYF. The V and J genes are TRBV19 and TRBJ2-7, with 11 bases aligning to TRBD2. V was clipped by 6 bases and J by 3 bases; unmatched bases: 4. The CDR3 loop spans 14 amino acids. Germline-derived CDR1 and CDR2 are LNHDA and SQIVND (reference sequence).